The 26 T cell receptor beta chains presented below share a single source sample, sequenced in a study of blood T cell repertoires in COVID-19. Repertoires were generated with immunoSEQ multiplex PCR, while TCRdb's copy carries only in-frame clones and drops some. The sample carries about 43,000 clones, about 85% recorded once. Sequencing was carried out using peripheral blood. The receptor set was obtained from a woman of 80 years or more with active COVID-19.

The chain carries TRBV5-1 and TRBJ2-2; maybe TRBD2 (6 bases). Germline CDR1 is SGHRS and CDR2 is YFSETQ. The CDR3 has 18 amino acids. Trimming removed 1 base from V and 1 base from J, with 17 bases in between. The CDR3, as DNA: TGCGCCAGCAGCTTGCGGGAAATGGCGGGGAGGAACACCGGGGAGCTGTTTTTT. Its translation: CASSLREMAGRNTGELFF.

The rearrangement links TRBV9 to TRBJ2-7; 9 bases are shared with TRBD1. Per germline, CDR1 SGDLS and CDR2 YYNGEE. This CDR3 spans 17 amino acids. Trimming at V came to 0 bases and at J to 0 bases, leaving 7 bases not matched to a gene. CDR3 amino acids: CASSVGSGTGLSYEQYF. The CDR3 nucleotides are TGTGCCAGCAGCGTAGGATCCGGGACAGGGCTCTCCTACGAGCAGTACTTC.

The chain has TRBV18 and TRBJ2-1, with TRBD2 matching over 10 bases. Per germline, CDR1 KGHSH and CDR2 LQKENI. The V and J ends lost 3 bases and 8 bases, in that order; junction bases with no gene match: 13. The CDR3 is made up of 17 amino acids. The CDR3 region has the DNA TGTGCCAGCTCACCGGACCTGCCTAGCGGGGGAATCCATGAGCAGTTCTTC. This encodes CASSPDLPSGGIHEQFF.

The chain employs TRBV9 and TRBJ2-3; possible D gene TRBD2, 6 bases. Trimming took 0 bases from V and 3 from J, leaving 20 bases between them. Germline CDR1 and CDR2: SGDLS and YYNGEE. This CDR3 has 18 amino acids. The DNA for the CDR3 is TGTGCCAGCAGCGTAGGGCATCGTAGCGGTCGTGGGACAGATACGCAGTATTTT. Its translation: CASSVGHRSGRGTDTQYF.

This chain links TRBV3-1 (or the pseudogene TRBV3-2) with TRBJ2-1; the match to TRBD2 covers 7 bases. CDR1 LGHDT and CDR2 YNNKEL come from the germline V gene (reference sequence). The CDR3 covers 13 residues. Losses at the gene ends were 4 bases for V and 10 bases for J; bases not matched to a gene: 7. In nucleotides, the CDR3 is TGTGCCAGCAGCCCCAGCGGGGTAGGAGAGCAGTTCTTC. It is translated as CASSPSGVGEQFF.

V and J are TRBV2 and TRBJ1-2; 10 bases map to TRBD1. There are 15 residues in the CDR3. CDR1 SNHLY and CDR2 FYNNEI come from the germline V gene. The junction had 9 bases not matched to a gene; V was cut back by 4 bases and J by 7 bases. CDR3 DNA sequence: TGTGCCAGCAGTGGGTCGACAGGGGGCTGGGGTGGCTACACCTTC. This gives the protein CASSGSTGGWGGYTF.

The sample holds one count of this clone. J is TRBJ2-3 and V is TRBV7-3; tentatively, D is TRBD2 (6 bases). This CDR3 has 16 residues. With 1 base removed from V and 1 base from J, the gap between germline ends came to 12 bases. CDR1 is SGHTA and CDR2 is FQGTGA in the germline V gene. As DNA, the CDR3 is TGTGCCAGCAGCTTAAGTGGGGGGTCCGGCACAGATACGCAGTATTTT. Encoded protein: CASSLSGGSGTDTQYF.

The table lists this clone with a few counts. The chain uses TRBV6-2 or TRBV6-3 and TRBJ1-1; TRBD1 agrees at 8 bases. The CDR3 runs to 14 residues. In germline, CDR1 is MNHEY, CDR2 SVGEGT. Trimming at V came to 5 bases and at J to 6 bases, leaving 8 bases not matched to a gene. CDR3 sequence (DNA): TGTGCCAGCAGTCGACAGGGGTTTCAATCTGAAGCTTTCTTT. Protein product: CASSRQGFQSEAFF.

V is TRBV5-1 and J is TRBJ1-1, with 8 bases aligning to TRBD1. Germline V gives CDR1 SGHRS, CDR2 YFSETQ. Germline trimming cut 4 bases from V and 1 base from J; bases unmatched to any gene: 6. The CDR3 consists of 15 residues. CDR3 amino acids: CASSPRTGRNTEAFF. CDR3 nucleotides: TGCGCCAGCAGCCCTCGGACAGGGAGGAACACTGAAGCTTTCTTT.

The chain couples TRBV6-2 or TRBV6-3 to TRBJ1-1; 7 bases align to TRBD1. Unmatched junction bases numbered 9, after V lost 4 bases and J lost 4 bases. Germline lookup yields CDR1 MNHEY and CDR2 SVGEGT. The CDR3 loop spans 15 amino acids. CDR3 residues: CASSSTTGMGTEAFF. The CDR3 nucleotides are TGTGCCAGCAGTTCCACGACAGGGATGGGCACTGAAGCTTTCTTT.

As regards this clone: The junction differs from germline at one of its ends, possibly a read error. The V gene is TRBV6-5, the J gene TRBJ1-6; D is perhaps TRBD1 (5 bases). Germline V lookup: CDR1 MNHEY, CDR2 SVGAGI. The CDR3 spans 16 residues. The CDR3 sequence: CASSYVRGRNKSPLHF. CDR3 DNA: TGTGCCAGCAGTTACGTTAGGGGAAGGAATAAGTCACCCCTCCACTTT.

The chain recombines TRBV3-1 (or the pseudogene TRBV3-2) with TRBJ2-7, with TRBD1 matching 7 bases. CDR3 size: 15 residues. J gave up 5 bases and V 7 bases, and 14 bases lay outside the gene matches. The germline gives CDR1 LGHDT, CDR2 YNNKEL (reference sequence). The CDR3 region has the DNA TGTGCCAGCACCCGTACTGGAACAGGGGCTCACGAGCAGTACTTC. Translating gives CASTRTGTGAHEQYF.

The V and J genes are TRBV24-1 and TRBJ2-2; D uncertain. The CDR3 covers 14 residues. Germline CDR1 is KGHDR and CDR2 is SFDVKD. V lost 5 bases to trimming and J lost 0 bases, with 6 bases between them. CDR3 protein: CATSGHSNTGELFF. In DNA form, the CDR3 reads TGTGCCACCAGTGGTCACTCGAACACCGGGGAGCTGTTTTTT.

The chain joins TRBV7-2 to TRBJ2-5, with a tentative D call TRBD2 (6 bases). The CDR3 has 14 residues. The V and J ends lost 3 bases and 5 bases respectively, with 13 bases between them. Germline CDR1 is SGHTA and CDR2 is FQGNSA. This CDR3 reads CASSFGGGGETQYF. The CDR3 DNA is TGTGCCAGCAGCTTCGGGGGAGGAGGGGAGACCCAGTACTTC.

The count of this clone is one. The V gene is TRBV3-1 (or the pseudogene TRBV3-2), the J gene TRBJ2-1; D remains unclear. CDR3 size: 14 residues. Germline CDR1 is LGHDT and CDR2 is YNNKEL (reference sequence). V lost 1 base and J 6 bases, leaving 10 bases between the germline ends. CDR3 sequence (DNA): TGTGCCAGCAGCCAAGTCGTCACTTCCAATGAGCAGTTCTTC. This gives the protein CASSQVVTSNEQFF.

The CDR3 coding sequence is TGTGCCAGCAGTTTATTCGGGGGGCAGCCCCAGCATTTT. It encodes CASSLFGGQPQHF. The genes are TRBV12-3 or TRBV12-4 and TRBJ1-5; D might be TRBD1 (5 bases). The V end was cut by 2 bases, the J end by 7 bases, with 9 bases between. The CDR3 has 13 residues.

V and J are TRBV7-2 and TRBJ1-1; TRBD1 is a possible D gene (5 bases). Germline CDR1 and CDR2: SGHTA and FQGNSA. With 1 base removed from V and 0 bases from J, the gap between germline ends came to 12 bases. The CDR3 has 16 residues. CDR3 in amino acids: CASSLESRALNTEAFF. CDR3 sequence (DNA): TGTGCCAGCAGCTTAGAATCCAGGGCCCTGAACACTGAAGCTTTCTTT. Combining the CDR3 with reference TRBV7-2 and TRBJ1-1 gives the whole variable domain GAGVSQSPSNKVTEKGKDVELRCDPISGHTALYWYRQSLGQGLEFLIYFQGNSAPDKSGLPSDRFSAERTGGSVSTLTIQRTQQEDSAVYLCASSLESRALNTEAFFGQGTRLTVV.

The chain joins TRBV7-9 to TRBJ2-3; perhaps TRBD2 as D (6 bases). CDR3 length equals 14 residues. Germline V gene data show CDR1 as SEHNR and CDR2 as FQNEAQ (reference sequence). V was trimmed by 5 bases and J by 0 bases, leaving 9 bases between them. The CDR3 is CASSPRDSTDTQYF. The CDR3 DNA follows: TGTGCCAGCAGCCCGCGGGACAGCACAGATACGCAGTATTTT.

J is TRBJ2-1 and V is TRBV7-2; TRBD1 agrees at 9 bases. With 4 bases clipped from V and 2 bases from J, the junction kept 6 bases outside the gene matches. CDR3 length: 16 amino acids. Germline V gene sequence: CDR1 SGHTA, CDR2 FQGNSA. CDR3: CASSSQGALTYNEQFF. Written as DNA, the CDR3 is TGTGCCAGCAGCTCACAGGGGGCCTTGACCTACAATGAGCAGTTCTTC.

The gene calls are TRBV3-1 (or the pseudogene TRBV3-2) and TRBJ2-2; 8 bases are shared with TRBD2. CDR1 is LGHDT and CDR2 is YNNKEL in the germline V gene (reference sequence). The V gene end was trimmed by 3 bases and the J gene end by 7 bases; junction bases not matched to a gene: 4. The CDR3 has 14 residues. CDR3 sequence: CASSQRGEGGELFF. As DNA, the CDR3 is TGTGCCAGCAGCCAGCGGGGGGAAGGCGGGGAGCTGTTTTTT.

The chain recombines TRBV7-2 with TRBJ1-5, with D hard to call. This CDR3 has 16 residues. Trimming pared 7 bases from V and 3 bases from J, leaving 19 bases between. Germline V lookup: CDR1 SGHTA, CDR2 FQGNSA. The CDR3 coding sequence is TGTGCCAGCACCCCCGGCAGCGGAAAATTCAATCAGCCCCAGCATTTT. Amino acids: CASTPGSGKFNQPQHF.

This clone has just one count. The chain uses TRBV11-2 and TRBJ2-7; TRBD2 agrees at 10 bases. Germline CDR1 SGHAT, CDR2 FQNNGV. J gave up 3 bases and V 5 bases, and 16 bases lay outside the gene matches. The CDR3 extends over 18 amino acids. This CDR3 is CASSQYLAGEIPIYEQYF. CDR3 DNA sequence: TGTGCCAGCAGCCAGTACCTAGCGGGGGAGATACCTATCTACGAGCAGTACTTC. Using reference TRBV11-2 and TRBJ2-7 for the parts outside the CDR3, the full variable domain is EAGVAQSPRYKIIEKRQSVAFWCNPISGHATLYWYQQILGQGPKLLIQFQNNGVVDDSQLPKDRFSAERLKGVDSTLKIQPAKLEDSAVYLCASSQYLAGEIPIYEQYFGPGTRLTVT.

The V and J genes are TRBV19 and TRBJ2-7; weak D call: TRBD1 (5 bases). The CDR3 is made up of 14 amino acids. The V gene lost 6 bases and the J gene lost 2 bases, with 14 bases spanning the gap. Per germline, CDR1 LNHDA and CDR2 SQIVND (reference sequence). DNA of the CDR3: TGTGCCAGTAGCAGGGCAGGGAATACCTACGAGCAGTACTTC. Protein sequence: CASSRAGNTYEQYF. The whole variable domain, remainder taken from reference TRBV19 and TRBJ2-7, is DGGITQSPKYLFRKEGQNVTLSCEQNLNHDAMYWYRQDPGQGLRLIYYSQIVNDFQKGDIAEGYSVSREKKESFPLTVTSAQKNPTAFYLCASSRAGNTYEQYFGPGTRLTVT.

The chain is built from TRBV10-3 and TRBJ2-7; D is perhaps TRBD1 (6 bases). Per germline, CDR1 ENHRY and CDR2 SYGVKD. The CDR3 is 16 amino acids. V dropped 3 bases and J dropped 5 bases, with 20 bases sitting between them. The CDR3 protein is CAISDTPDRWSDEQYF. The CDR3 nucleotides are TGTGCCATCAGTGACACCCCCGACAGGTGGTCAGACGAGCAGTACTTC.

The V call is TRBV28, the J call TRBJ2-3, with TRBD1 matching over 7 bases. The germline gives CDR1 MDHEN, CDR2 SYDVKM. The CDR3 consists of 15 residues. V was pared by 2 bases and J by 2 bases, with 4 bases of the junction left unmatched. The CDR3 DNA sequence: TGTGCCAGCAGTTTAACGGGACAGCCCACAGATACGCAGTATTTT. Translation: CASSLTGQPTDTQYF.

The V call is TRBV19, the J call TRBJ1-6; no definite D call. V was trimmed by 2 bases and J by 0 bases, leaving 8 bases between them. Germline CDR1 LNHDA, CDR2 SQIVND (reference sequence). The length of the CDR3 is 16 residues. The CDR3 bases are TGTGCCAGTAGTATACATAGGAGCTCCTATAATTCACCCCTCCACTTT. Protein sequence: CASSIHRSSYNSPLHF.